The entry below gives a single TCR beta chain sequence along with its context. Its antigen is still unknown. The CDR3 consists of 15 residues. CDR1 and CDR2 from the germline V gene are SEHNR and FQNEAQ (reference sequence). This sample was taken from a study of T cells expressing NK-cell markers. About the study: TCR beta repertoires came from sorted CD3+CD56+NKG2C+, CD3+CD56+NKG2C- and CD3+CD56-NKG2C+ T cells. Study-level findings and limits: HCMV specificity of expanded NKG2C+ T cell clones remained unclear.

A 5'RACE template switching approach incorporating UMIs was used to make TCR beta cDNA. From the 5' RACE reads, TCRdb lists one entry per CDR3 protein and no DNA. This repertoire comprises approximately 460,000 distinct CDR3 sequences; its ten largest clones make up 7.3%. Sequencing input: blood T cells: a sorted CD56 or NKG2C T cell subset, CD4+ or CD8+ T cells, or bulk PBMC T cells (not recorded which). This chain connects TRBV7-9 to TRBJ2-5; lacking DNA, the TRBD2 call made by TCRdb goes unchecked. This sequence was found in a woman aged 18 to 75 in good health. The CDR3 loop is CASSVRTNHQETQYF.